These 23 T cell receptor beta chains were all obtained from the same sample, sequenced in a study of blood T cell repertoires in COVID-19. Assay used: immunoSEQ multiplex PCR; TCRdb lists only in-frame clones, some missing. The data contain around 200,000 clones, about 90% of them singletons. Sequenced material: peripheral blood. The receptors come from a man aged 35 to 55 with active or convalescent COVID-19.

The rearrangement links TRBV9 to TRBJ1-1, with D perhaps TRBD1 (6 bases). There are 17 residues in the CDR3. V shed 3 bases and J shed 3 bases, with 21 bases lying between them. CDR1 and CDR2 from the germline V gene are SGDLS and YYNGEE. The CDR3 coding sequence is TGTGCCAGCAGCGACTTAACCCCAAAGGGGGTTGACACTGAAGCTTTCTTT. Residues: CASSDLTPKGVDTEAFF.

CDR3 residues: CATSDPGQQETQYF. In DNA, the CDR3 is TGTGCCACCAGTGACCCGGGACAGCAAGAGACCCAGTACTTC. The rearrangement links TRBV24-1 to TRBJ2-5, with 7 nucleotides matching TRBD1. The CDR3 spans 14 residues. CDR1 and CDR2 (germline): KGHDR, SFDVKD. The ends lost 4 bases at V and 2 bases at J; junction bases unmatched: 3.

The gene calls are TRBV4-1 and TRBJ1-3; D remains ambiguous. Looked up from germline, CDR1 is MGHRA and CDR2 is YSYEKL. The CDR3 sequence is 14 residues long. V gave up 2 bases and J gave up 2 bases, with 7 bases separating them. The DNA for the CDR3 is TGCGCCAGCAGCCAATCAGAAACTGGAAACACCATATATTTT. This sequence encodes CASSQSETGNTIYF.

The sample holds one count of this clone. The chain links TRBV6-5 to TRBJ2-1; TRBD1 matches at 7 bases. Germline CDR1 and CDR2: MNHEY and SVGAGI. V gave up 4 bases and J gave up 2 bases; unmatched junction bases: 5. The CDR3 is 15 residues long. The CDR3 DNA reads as TGTGCCAGCAGTTCCCTAGGGACAGCCTACAATGAGCAGTTCTTC. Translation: CASSSLGTAYNEQFF.

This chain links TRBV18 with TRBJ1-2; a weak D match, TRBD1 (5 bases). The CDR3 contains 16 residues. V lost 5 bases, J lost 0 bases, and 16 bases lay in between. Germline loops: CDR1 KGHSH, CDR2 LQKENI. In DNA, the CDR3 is TGTGCCAGCTCAGAGACAGCCTCAACCTCTAACTATGGCTACACCTTC. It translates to CASSETASTSNYGYTF.

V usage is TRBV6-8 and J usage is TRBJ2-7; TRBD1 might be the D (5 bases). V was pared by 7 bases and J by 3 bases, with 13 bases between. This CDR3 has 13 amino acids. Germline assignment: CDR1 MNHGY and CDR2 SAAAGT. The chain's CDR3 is CASKNRNYYEQYF. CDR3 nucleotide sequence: TGTGCCAGCAAGAACAGGAATTACTACGAGCAGTACTTC.

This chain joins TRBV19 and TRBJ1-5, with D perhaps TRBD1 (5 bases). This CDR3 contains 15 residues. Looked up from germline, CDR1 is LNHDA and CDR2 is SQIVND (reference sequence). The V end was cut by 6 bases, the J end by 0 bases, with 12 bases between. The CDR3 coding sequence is TGTGCCAGTAGGCTACAGGAACCTAGCAATCAGCCCCAGCATTTT. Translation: CASRLQEPSNQPQHF. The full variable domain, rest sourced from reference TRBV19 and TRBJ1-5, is DGGITQSPKYLFRKEGQNVTLSCEQNLNHDAMYWYRQDPGQGLRLIYYSQIVNDFQKGDIAEGYSVSREKKESFPLTVTSAQKNPTAFYLCASRLQEPSNQPQHFGDGTRLSIL.

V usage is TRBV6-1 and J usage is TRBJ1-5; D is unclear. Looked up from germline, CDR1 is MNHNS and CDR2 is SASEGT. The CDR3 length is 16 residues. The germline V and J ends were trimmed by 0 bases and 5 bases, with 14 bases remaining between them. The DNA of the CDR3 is TGTGCCAGCAGTGAAGCGCTTCGGGTGGGAGATCAGCCCCAGCATTTT. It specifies CASSEALRVGDQPQHF.

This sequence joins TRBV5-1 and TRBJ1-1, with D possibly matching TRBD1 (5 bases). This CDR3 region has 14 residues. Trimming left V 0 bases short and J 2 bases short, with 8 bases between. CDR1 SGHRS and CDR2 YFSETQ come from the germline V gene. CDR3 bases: TGCGCCAGCAGCTTGGCGACAGCCAACACTGAAGCTTTCTTT. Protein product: CASSLATANTEAFF.

The CDR3 loop reads CASSLLNSPLHF. The CDR3 bases are TGTGCCAGCAGTTTACTCAATTCACCCCTCCACTTT. V usage is TRBV28 and J usage is TRBJ1-6; D uncertain. The germline V gene encodes CDR1 MDHEN and CDR2 SYDVKM. V was shortened by 2 bases and J by 7 bases, with 3 bases between the two germline ends. The CDR3 is 12 amino acids.

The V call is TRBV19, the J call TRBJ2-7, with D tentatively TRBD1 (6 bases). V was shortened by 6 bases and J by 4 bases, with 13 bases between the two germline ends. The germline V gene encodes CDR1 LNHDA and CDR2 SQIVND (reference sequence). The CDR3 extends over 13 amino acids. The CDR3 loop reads CASSTGQSYEQYF. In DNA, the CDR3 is TGTGCCAGTAGCACCGGACAGTCGTACGAGCAGTACTTC.

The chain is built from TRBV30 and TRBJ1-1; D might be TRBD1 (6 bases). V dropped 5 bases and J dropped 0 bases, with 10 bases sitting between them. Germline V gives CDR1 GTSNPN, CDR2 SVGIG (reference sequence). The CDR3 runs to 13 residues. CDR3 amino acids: CAWERTVNTEAFF. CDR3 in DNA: TGTGCCTGGGAACGGACAGTGAACACTGAAGCTTTCTTT.

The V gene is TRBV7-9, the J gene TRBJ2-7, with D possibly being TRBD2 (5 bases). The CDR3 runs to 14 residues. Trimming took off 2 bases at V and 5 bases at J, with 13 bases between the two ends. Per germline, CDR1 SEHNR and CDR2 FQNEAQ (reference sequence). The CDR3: CASSLTGLFDEQYF. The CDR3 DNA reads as TGTGCCAGCAGCTTAACCGGACTGTTTGACGAGCAGTACTTC.

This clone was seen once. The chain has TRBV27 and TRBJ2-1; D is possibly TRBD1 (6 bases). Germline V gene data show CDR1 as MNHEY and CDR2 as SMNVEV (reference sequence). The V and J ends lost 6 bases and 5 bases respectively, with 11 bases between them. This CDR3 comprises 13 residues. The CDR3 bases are TGTGCCAGCAGCCTAGGACAGCACAATGAGCAGTTCTTC. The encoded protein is CASSLGQHNEQFF.

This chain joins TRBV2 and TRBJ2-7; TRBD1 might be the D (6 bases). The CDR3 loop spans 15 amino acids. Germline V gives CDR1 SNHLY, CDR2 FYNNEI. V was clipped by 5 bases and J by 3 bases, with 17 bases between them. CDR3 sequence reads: CASSSQGTGFYEQYF. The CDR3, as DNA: TGTGCCAGCAGTTCACAGGGAACCGGTTTCTACGAGCAGTACTTC.

CDR3 DNA: TGTGCCAGCACGGGACAGCCTAACTATGGCTACACCTTC. It is translated as CASTGQPNYGYTF. The chain has TRBV3-1 (or the pseudogene TRBV3-2) and TRBJ1-2; TRBD1 agrees at 7 bases. V was clipped by 7 bases and J by 0 bases; unmatched bases: 2. Looked up from germline, CDR1 is LGHDT and CDR2 is YNNKEL (reference sequence). The length of the CDR3 is 13 residues.

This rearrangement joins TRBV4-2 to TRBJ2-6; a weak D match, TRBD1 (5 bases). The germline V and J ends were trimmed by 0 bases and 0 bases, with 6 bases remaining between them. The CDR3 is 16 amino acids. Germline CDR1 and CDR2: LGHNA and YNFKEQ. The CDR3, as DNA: TGTGCCAGCAGCCAAGATCAGGGCTCTGGGGCCAACGTCCTGACTTTC. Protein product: CASSQDQGSGANVLTF.

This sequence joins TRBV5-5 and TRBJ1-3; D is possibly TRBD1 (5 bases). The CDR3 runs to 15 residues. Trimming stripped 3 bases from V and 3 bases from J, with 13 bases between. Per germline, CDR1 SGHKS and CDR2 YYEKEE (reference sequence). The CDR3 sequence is CASSSGLNYGNTIYF. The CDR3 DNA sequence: TGTGCCAGCAGCTCGGGACTGAATTATGGAAACACCATATATTTT.

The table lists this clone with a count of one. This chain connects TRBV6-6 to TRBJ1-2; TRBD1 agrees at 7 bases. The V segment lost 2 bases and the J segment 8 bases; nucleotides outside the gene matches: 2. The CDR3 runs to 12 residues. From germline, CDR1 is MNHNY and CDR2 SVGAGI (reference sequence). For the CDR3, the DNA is TGTGCCAGCAGTTACAGGGGGCGCGGCTACACCTTC. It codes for CASSYRGRGYTF.

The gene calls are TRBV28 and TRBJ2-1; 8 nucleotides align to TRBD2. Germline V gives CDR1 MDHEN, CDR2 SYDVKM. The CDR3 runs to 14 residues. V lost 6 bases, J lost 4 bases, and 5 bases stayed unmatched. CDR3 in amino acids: CASSPGLEYNEQFF. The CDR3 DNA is TGTGCCAGCAGCCCGGGACTAGAATACAATGAGCAGTTCTTC.

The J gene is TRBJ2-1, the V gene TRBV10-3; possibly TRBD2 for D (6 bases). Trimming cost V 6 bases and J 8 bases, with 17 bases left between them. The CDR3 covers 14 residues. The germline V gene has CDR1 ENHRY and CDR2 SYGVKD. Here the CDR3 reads CAIRPSDVVDEQFF. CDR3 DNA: TGTGCCATCAGGCCTAGCGACGTCGTTGATGAGCAGTTCTTC.

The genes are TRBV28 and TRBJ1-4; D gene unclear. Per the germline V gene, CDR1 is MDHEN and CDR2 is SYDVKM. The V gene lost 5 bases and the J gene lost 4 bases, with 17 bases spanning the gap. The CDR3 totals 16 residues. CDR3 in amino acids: CASSIPEGSDNEKLFF. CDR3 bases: TGTGCCAGCAGTATCCCGGAGGGCAGCGATAATGAAAAACTGTTTTTT. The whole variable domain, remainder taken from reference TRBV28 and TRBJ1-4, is DVKVTQSSRYLVKRTGEKVFLECVQDMDHENMFWYRQDPGLGLRLIYFSYDVKMKEKGDIPEGYSVSREKKERFSLILESASTNQTSMYLCASSIPEGSDNEKLFFGSGTQLSVL.

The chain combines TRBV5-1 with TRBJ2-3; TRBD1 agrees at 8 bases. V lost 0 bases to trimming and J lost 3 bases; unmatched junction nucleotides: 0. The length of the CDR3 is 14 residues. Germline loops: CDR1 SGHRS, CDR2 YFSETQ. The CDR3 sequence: CASSLGTGTDTQYF. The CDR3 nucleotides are TGCGCCAGCAGCTTGGGGACAGGGACAGATACGCAGTATTTT.